Described below is a single TCR beta chain sequence and its context. As yet, its antigen is unknown. These data belong to a study of T cell responses to AZD1222 COVID-19 vaccine. In the study overall: Analysis merged second doses at about 4 or about 12 weeks. Study findings and constraints: Most donors were white British, females outnumbered males, and clonal diversity was possibly underestimated. It was only after the peak T cell response that any repertoires were sampled. Distributed over spike, vaccine-associated CD4 TCRs predominated at 160-218 and 743-854.

Libraries were prepared by immunoSEQ multiplex PCR; TCRdb keeps only in-frame clonotypes and omits some of them. Of some 160,000 clones in the sample, 85% to 95% were seen once. The specimen comprised peripheral blood, sampled on day 0 of AZD1222 vaccination. This TCR was sampled from an adult in good health.

The CDR3 is CASHPRGGSFYGYTF. The DNA for the CDR3 is TGTGCCAGCCACCCCCGGGGAGGGAGTTTCTATGGCTACACCTTC. V is TRBV6-5 and J is TRBJ1-2; D unresolved. The CDR3 is made up of 15 amino acids. V lost 8 bases, J lost 4 bases, and 20 bases lay in between. CDR1 and CDR2 from the germline V gene are MNHEY and SVGAGI.